The 22 T cell receptor beta chains listed next were all sequenced from one sample in a study of blood T cell repertoires in COVID-19. Produced via immunoSEQ multiplex PCR; TCRdb's table is partial and in-frame only. This table holds approximately 210,000 clones, around four fifths found once. The sample comprised peripheral blood. Source of these receptors: a woman between 50 and 59 years old with active or convalescent COVID-19.

The chain has TRBV3-1 (or the pseudogene TRBV3-2) and TRBJ2-7, with 9 bases matching TRBD2. The CDR3 loop spans 13 amino acids. Germline CDR1 is LGHDT and CDR2 is YNNKEL (reference sequence). The V and J ends lost 5 bases and 5 bases, in that order; junction bases with no gene match: 4. In DNA form, the CDR3 reads TGTGCCAGCAGCAAGGCTAGCGGGGACGAGCAGTACTTC. This codes for CASSKASGDEQYF.

This chain links TRBV18 with TRBJ1-2; the match to TRBD1 covers 8 bases. The CDR3 has 16 amino acids. Germline CDR1 and CDR2: KGHSH and LQKENI. Trimming cost V 6 bases and J 6 bases; bases outside gene matches: 15. CDR3 loop: CASSQFRAGGQNGYTF. CDR3 DNA sequence: TGTGCCAGCTCGCAATTCCGGGCAGGGGGCCAAAATGGCTACACCTTC. Full variable domain (remainder filled in from reference TRBV18 and TRBJ1-2): NAGVMQNPRHLVRRRGQEARLRCSPMKGHSHVYWYRQLPEEGLKFMVYLQKENIIDESGMPKERFSAEFPKEGPSILRIQQVVRGDSAAYFCASSQFRAGGQNGYTFGSGTRLTVV.

The rearrangement links TRBV5-1 to TRBJ2-1, with D maybe TRBD2 (7 bases). Germline V gene data show CDR1 as SGHRS and CDR2 as YFSETQ. V dropped 7 bases and J dropped 0 bases, with 20 bases sitting between them. The CDR3 contains 17 residues. CDR3 amino acids: CASYSGMGGSSYNEQFF. The CDR3 nucleotides read TGCGCCAGCTACAGCGGGATGGGGGGCAGCTCCTACAATGAGCAGTTCTTC.

The chain links TRBV28 to TRBJ1-2, with 10 bases lining up with TRBD1. CDR1 MDHEN and CDR2 SYDVKM come from the germline V gene. V gave up 10 bases and J gave up 5 bases; unmatched junction bases: 4. The CDR3 totals 12 residues. The CDR3 DNA sequence: TGTGCCATTAGGACAGGGGGGTATGGCTACACCTTC. The encoded protein is CAIRTGGYGYTF.

The V call is TRBV2, the J call TRBJ2-3, with 14 bases matching TRBD2. V was clipped by 6 bases and J by 4 bases; unmatched bases: 18. The CDR3 spans 20 residues. Germline CDR1 reads SNHLY; CDR2 reads FYNNEI. Here the CDR3 DNA reads TGTGCCAGCAGCCCCCACCCGGGACTAGCGGGGGCTCAAGTCGCAGATACGCAGTATTTT. It is translated as CASSPHPGLAGAQVADTQYF.

This clone occurred a few times. V usage is TRBV19 and J usage is TRBJ1-1, with TRBD1 matching 9 bases. Germline loops: CDR1 LNHDA, CDR2 SQIVND (reference sequence). V trimming: 7 bases; J trimming: 3 bases; junction bases outside the gene matches: 9. There are 15 residues in the CDR3. DNA for the CDR3: TGTGCCAGTAAAATAAAGGACAGGGGATACACTGAAGCTTTCTTT. Protein sequence: CASKIKDRGYTEAFF.

This clone was counted a few times. The genes are TRBV18 and TRBJ1-6; TRBD1 might be the D (5 bases). From germline, CDR1 is KGHSH and CDR2 LQKENI. V was trimmed by 0 bases and J by 9 bases, leaving 12 bases between them. This CDR3 has 15 residues. The CDR3 nucleotides read TGTGCCAGCTCACCACCGCCAGGGCTGAGTTCACCCCTCCACTTT. Protein product: CASSPPPGLSSPLHF.

The V gene is TRBV19, the J gene TRBJ1-2; no clear D gene. V was shortened by 5 bases and J by 4 bases, with 11 bases between the two germline ends. Germline V gives CDR1 LNHDA, CDR2 SQIVND (reference sequence). The CDR3 contains 13 residues. Written as DNA, the CDR3 is TGTGCCAGTAGTGATCCAGGAGGCTATGGCTACACCTTC. Translating it yields CASSDPGGYGYTF.

Concerning this clone itself: Other nucleotide sequences in the sample specify the same CDR3. This chain connects TRBV11-2 to TRBJ2-5, with 8 bases lining up with TRBD1. The junction had 6 bases not matched to a gene; V was cut back by 5 bases and J by 4 bases. Germline CDR1 and CDR2: SGHAT and FQNNGV. The CDR3 extends over 14 amino acids. CDR3 sequence (DNA): TGTGCCAGCAGCCCCGGACAGGGTCCAGAGACCCAGTACTTC. It yields the protein CASSPGQGPETQYF.

The chain is built from TRBV2 and TRBJ2-3; D unresolved. Looked up from germline, CDR1 is SNHLY and CDR2 is FYNNEI. Trimming stripped 3 bases from V and 0 bases from J, with 10 bases between. The CDR3 totals 15 residues. CDR3 loop: CASSEFGRSTDTQYF. CDR3 DNA: TGTGCCAGCAGTGAGTTTGGCCGTAGCACAGATACGCAGTATTTT.

This clone showed up just a few times. The rearrangement joins TRBV30 to TRBJ1-6; tentative D call: TRBD1 (5 bases). V shed 2 bases and J shed 7 bases, with 21 bases lying between them. Germline CDR1 reads GTSNPN; CDR2 reads SVGIG (reference sequence). There are 17 residues in the CDR3. The CDR3 protein is CAWSNGGASMGNSPLHF. CDR3 sequence (DNA): TGTGCCTGGAGTAACGGTGGGGCTTCTATGGGGAATTCACCCCTCCACTTT. Using reference TRBV30 and TRBJ1-6 for the parts outside the CDR3, the full variable domain is SQTIHQWPATLVQPVGSPLSLECTVEGTSNPNLYWYRQAAGRGLQLLFYSVGIGQISSEVPQNLSASRPQDRQFILSSKKLLLSDSGFYLCAWSNGGASMGNSPLHFGNGTRLTVT.

This clone was seen just once. The V call is TRBV3-1 (or the pseudogene TRBV3-2), the J call TRBJ2-5, with 7 bases lining up with TRBD2. Germline values: CDR1 LGHDT, CDR2 YNNKEL (reference sequence). Unmatched junction bases numbered 13, after V lost 6 bases and J lost 9 bases. This CDR3 has 14 residues. Written as DNA, the CDR3 is TGTGCCAGCAGTCTTTCGACTAGTGGGAGGGCCCAGTACTTC. Translation gives CASSLSTSGRAQYF.

The chain is built from TRBV9 and TRBJ2-2; TRBD2 might be the D (6 bases). The CDR3 spans 16 residues. Per germline, CDR1 SGDLS and CDR2 YYNGEE. Trimming took 0 bases from V and 5 from J, leaving 14 bases between them. CDR3 sequence: CASSVDWRGSTGELFF. CDR3 nucleotide sequence: TGTGCCAGCAGCGTAGACTGGCGGGGTTCGACCGGGGAGCTGTTTTTT.

CDR3 coding DNA: TGTGCCAGCAGTGAGGGACAGGGCCATGGCTACACCTTC. Residues: CASSEGQGHGYTF. The V and J genes are TRBV6-4 and TRBJ1-2; 9 nucleotides match TRBD1. The CDR3 loop spans 13 amino acids. The junction had 2 bases not matched to a gene; V was cut back by 3 bases and J by 6 bases. CDR1 is MRHNA and CDR2 is SNTAGT in the germline V gene.

V gene TRBV18 combines with J gene TRBJ2-3, with TRBD1 as a possible D gene (7 bases). Germline V gene data show CDR1 as KGHSH and CDR2 as LQKENI. The length of the CDR3 is 15 residues. V was trimmed by 3 bases and J by 2 bases, leaving 12 bases between them. The CDR3 DNA reads as TGTGCCAGCTCACCCATCAGGGGGGCCACAGATACGCAGTATTTT. It translates to CASSPIRGATDTQYF.

This chain connects TRBV7-9 to TRBJ2-7, with 9 bases matching TRBD2. CDR3 length equals 14 residues. After removal of 2 bases from V and 4 bases from J, the junction contained 3 bases not matched to a gene. Germline V gives CDR1 SEHNR, CDR2 FQNEAQ (reference sequence). The CDR3 loop reads CASSLSGRRYEQYF. DNA of the CDR3: TGTGCCAGCAGCTTAAGCGGGAGGAGGTACGAGCAGTACTTC.

This sequence joins TRBV2 and TRBJ2-2, with 7 bases identical to TRBD2. This CDR3 has 15 amino acids. V lost 6 bases, J lost 5 bases, and 9 bases stayed unmatched. Germline CDR1 reads SNHLY; CDR2 reads FYNNEI. This chain's CDR3 is CASREGGRITGELFF. In DNA form, the CDR3 reads TGTGCCAGCAGGGAGGGCGGGAGAATAACCGGGGAGCTGTTTTTT.

This clone was seen more than once but under ten times. Written as DNA, the CDR3 is TGTGCCAGCAGCTTAGGGGGCGGACCCTACGAGCAGTACTTC. Translation gives CASSLGGGPYEQYF. J is TRBJ2-7 and V is TRBV7-2; D might be TRBD1 (5 bases). The CDR3 runs to 14 residues. Deletions cut 1 base from V and 2 bases from J, with 9 bases between. Germline V gene lookup returns CDR1 SGHTA and CDR2 FQGNSA. Complete variable domain (other parts from reference TRBV7-2 and TRBJ2-7): GAGVSQSPSNKVTEKGKDVELRCDPISGHTALYWYRQSLGQGLEFLIYFQGNSAPDKSGLPSDRFSAERTGGSVSTLTIQRTQQEDSAVYLCASSLGGGPYEQYFGPGTRLTVT.

The chain links TRBV14 to TRBJ2-7; D may be TRBD1 (5 bases). Germline V gene data show CDR1 as SGHDN and CDR2 as FVKESK. Trimming left V 1 base short and J 4 bases short, with 14 bases between. The CDR3 extends over 15 amino acids. In DNA, the CDR3 is TGTGCCAGCAGCCAAGTTGGGGCCGGTGTTTACGAGCAGTACTTC. Translated: CASSQVGAGVYEQYF. Variable domain in full (rest from reference TRBV14 and TRBJ2-7): EAGVTQFPSHSVIEKGQTVTLRCDPISGHDNLYWYRRVMGKEIKFLLHFVKESKQDESGMPNNRFLAERTGGTYSTLKVQPAELEDSGVYFCASSQVGAGVYEQYFGPGTRLTVT.

The rearrangement joins TRBV29-1 to TRBJ2-7; D is possibly TRBD1 (6 bases). The CDR3 runs to 11 residues. Germline CDR1 and CDR2: SQVTM and ANQGSEA. V lost 3 bases to trimming and J lost 6 bases, with 9 bases between them. CDR3 DNA sequence: TGCAGCGTTGACAGGGGAACCGAGCAGTACTTC. Its protein is CSVDRGTEQYF.

Here the CDR3 DNA reads TGCGCCAGCAGCTTGGGAGGGAGCTCTGGCTACACCTTC. Translation: CASSLGGSSGYTF. The V gene is TRBV5-1, the J gene TRBJ1-2; no definite D call. This CDR3 has 13 residues. V was pared by 0 bases and J by 7 bases, with 10 bases between. Looked up from germline, CDR1 is SGHRS and CDR2 is YFSETQ.

The V gene is TRBV19, the J gene TRBJ1-4, with 7 bases identical to TRBD1. The CDR3 extends over 15 amino acids. Germline V gene sequence: CDR1 LNHDA, CDR2 SQIVND (reference sequence). With 3 bases clipped from V and 2 bases from J, the junction kept 3 bases outside the gene matches. The CDR3 DNA sequence: TGTGCCAGTAGTATCTACAGGGGTACTAATGAAAAACTGTTTTTT. This codes for CASSIYRGTNEKLFF.